These T cell receptor beta chains were read from a single sample in a study of cytomegalovirus exposure and HLA in healthy donors. The data were produced by immunoSEQ multiplex PCR, yet TCRdb's version contains in-frame clones alone and is incomplete. The table includes tens of thousands of clones, about 74% detected once. Sequencing was carried out using PBMCs. These receptors were taken from a man aged 30-40 years in good health and CMV-seronegative. CDR3s include the opening cysteine and the closing phenylalanine or tryptophan. D genes are given only for firm matches. Some rows mark clone size as missing; the rest say once, few, many or name a class of expanded clone.

D	size	J	V	CDR3	DNA
TRBD2	few	TRBJ2-1	TRBV30	CAWSSGNYNEQFF	TGTGCCTGGAGTAGCGGGAACTACAATGAGCAGTTCTTC
TRBD1	NA	TRBJ2-7	TRBV6-1	CASRRTGGFYEQYF	TGTGCCAGCAGACGGACAGGGGGCTTCTACGAGCAGTACTTC
NA	once	TRBJ1-4	TRBV18	CASSPSRTNEKLFF	TGTGCCAGCTCCCCGTCCAGGACTAATGAAAAACTGTTTTTT
NA	NA	TRBJ1-4	TRBV19	CASSIGGRTNEKLFF	TGTGCCAGTAGTATAGGAGGGCGGACTAATGAAAAACTGTTTTTT
NA	NA	TRBJ2-7	TRBV9	CASSPADGEQYF	TGTGCCAGCAGCCCCGCGGATGGCGAGCAGTACTTC
TRBD2	NA	TRBJ2-3	TRBV7-8	CASSLVTSGYTDTQYF	TGTGCCAGCAGCTTAGTGACTAGCGGATACACAGATACGCAGTATTTT
TRBD2	NA	TRBJ2-7	TRBV7-9	CASSLGSGRASEQYF	TGTGCCAGCAGCTTAGGTAGCGGGAGGGCCAGCGAGCAGTACTTC
NA	NA	TRBJ1-6	TRBV25-1	CASRLNRPNSPLHF	TGTGCCAGCAGACTTAACAGGCCTAATTCACCCCTCCACTTT
TRBD1	NA	TRBJ1-4	TRBV4-1	CASSQIQGEEEKLFF	TGCGCCAGCAGCCAAATACAGGGGGAGGAGGAAAAACTGTTTTTT
TRBD2	NA	TRBJ2-3	TRBV5-5	CASSRGGITDTQYF	TGTGCCAGCAGCCGGGGGGGCATCACAGATACGCAGTATTTT
TRBD2	NA	TRBJ2-7	TRBV5-4	CASSLDGAGGSYEQYF	TGTGCCAGCAGCTTGGACGGGGCGGGAGGGTCCTACGAGCAGTACTTC
NA	NA	TRBJ1-2	TRBV12-5	CASGPPWVGGYNGYTF	TGTGCTAGTGGCCCACCCTGGGTCGGGGGGTATAATGGCTACACCTTC